These 4 T cell receptor beta chains were sequenced from one sample in a study of blood T cell repertoires in COVID-19. Generated by immunoSEQ multiplex PCR, the TCRdb table keeps only in-frame clones and is missing some. The table includes 80,000 to 130,000 clones, more than 90% detected once. The sequenced sample consisted of peripheral blood. The receptors come from a man between 65 and 85 years old with acute or convalescent COVID-19.

The V and J genes are TRBV5-1 and TRBJ1-4; 7 nucleotides line up with TRBD1. V gave up 2 bases and J gave up 2 bases; unmatched junction bases: 3. The germline CDR1 and CDR2 sequences are SGHRS and YFSETQ. CDR3 length equals 15 residues. CDR3 in amino acids: CASSLQGWTNEKLFF. As DNA, the CDR3 is TGCGCCAGCAGCTTACAGGGGTGGACTAATGAAAAACTGTTTTTT.

This chain connects TRBV19 to TRBJ2-1; perhaps TRBD1 as D (5 bases). Germline CDR1 and CDR2: LNHDA and SQIVND (reference sequence). V was clipped by 3 bases and J by 5 bases, with 8 bases between them. The CDR3 runs 13 residues. The chain's CDR3 is CASSMQGDNEQFF. Here the CDR3 DNA reads TGTGCCAGTAGTATGCAAGGGGACAATGAGCAGTTCTTC.

The rearrangement uses TRBV7-9 and TRBJ2-1; weak D call: TRBD1 (5 bases). Germline CDR1 and CDR2: SEHNR and FQNEAQ (reference sequence). This CDR3 is 14 amino acids long. V lost 0 bases to trimming and J lost 7 bases, with 10 bases between them. In DNA, the CDR3 is TGTGCCAGCAGCTTAGCTGCAGGGCGGAATGAGCAGTTCTTC. Translated, it gives CASSLAAGRNEQFF.

The V gene is TRBV5-1, the J gene TRBJ1-5, with unresolved D. Germline V lookup: CDR1 SGHRS, CDR2 YFSETQ. This CDR3 spans 13 amino acids. V lost 2 bases and J 3 bases, leaving 6 bases between the germline ends. The CDR3 bases are TGCGCCAGCAGCTTATACATCAATCAGCCCCAGCATTTT. This encodes CASSLYINQPQHF.